A selection of T cell receptor beta chains follows, all from one sample in a study of blood T cell repertoires in COVID-19. Generated by immunoSEQ multiplex PCR, the TCRdb table keeps only in-frame clones and is missing some. The repertoire holds 65,000 to 70,000 clones, with roughly 82% as singletons. The sequencing sample was made of peripheral blood. All receptors come from a man at least 80 years old with active COVID-19. The CDR3 runs from the conserved cysteine through the conserved F or W.

V	J	CDR3
TRBV7-3	TRBJ2-1	CASSLTPLQESEQFF
TRBV28	TRBJ1-2	CASSLGTHRGGYTF
TRBV29-1	TRBJ2-1	CSAAGLAVNEQFF
TRBV28	TRBJ1-1	CASSAYRVNTEAFF
TRBV12-5	TRBJ2-7	CASGLGTGTDDEQYF
TRBV19	TRBJ2-3	CASSIVSSGGRQTQYF
TRBV5-4	TRBJ2-2	CASSPDRAVGELFF
TRBV27	TRBJ2-2	CASRPGGGELFF
TRBV19	TRBJ2-7	CASSISGLAGGRNEQYF
TRBV30	TRBJ2-3	CAWSPGQGITDTQYF
TRBV5-6	TRBJ1-5	CASSSKGGGQPQHF
TRBV7-9	TRBJ2-1	CASSYGQGINNEQFF
TRBV18	TRBJ2-2	CASTPSQAGGTGELFF
TRBV18	TRBJ2-7	CASSPQVRGAVYEQYF
TRBV24-1	TRBJ2-2	CATSDPQSGELFF
TRBV7-2	TRBJ1-5	CASSPQNSNQPQHF
TRBV7-3	TRBJ1-4	CASSRAGGFDEKLFF
TRBV4-3	TRBJ2-5	CASSQDGGRRTGGLETQYF
TRBV19	TRBJ2-5	CASTNSRDREGTQYF
TRBV7-3	TRBJ2-1	CASSLRPSGESEQFF
TRBV21-1	TRBJ1-2	CASRSGYGYTF
TRBV4-3	TRBJ2-2	CASSPGLAGGPDTGELFF
TRBV28	TRBJ1-5	CASSPARQGVSNQPQHF
TRBV6-2/TRBV6-3	TRBJ2-7	CASSLHGTGSSYEQYF
TRBV7-2	TRBJ1-6	CASSSGTVSPLHF
TRBV6-1	TRBJ1-1	CASSEPYTEAFF
TRBV4-3	TRBJ2-2	CASSPLQTGAGTGELFF
TRBV7-2	TRBJ2-2	CASSLGPSNGELFF
TRBV27	TRBJ1-6	CASSLKKGGHRGWDSPLHF